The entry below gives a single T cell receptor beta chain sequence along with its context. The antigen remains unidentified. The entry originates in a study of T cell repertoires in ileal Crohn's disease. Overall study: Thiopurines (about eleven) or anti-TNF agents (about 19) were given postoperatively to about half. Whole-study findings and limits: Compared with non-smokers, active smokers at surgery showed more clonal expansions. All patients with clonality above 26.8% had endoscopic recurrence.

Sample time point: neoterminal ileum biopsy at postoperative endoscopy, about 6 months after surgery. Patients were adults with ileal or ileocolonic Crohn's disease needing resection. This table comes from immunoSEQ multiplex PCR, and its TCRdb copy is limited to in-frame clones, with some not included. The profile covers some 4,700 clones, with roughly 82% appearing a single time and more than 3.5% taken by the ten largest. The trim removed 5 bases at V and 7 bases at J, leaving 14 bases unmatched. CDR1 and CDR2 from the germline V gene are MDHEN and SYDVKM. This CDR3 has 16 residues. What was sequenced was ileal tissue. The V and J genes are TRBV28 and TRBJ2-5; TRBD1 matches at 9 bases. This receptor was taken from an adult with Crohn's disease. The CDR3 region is CASSTYRGRGGVTQYF. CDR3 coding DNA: TGTGCCAGCAGTACGTACAGGGGGCGAGGTGGTGTGACCCAGTACTTC.